These 18 T cell receptor beta chains share one sample of origin, sequenced in a study of glioma-infiltrating T cells after dendritic cell vaccination listed by TCRdb under 2016. Receptor amplification or capture employed the immunoSEQ multiplex PCR assay. Not all clones reach the TCRdb copy of this immuneACCESS table, which keeps in-frame sequences only. Checked studies attribute under half of the gap to unresolved V genes and leave the rest unexplained. Present in this sample are 50,000 to 75,000 clones, 85% to 90% of which were seen just once. The top ten clones comprise approximately 8.9% of the sample. The sample's time point, from its label and the paper: after dendritic cell vaccination, including at tumor progression/relapse. Here the sequenced sample was blood, taken after dendritic cell vaccination. The source of these receptors is a human donor with glioblastoma.

This rearrangement joins TRBV5-4 to TRBJ2-3; D may be TRBD2 (5 bases). CDR3 size: 12 residues. CDR1 is SGHNT, CDR2 YYREEE, per germline (reference sequence). The V end lost 2 bases, the J end lost 14 bases, and 15 bases lay between the germline ends. The CDR3 loop reads CASSLVDGEGYF. The DNA for the CDR3 is TGTGCCAGCAGCTTAGTGGACGGAGAGGGGTATTTT. The full variable domain, its missing parts supplied by reference TRBV5-4 and TRBJ2-3, is ETGVTQSPTHLIKTRGQQVTLRCSSQSGHNTVSWYQQALGQGPQFIFQYYREEENGRGNFPPRFSGLQFPNYSSELNVNALELDDSALYLCASSLVDGEGYFGPGTRLTVL.

The J gene is TRBJ2-3, the V gene TRBV7-2; 7 positions agree with TRBD2. Trimming took 7 bases from V and 0 from J; bases not matched to a gene: 4. In germline, CDR1 is SGHTA, CDR2 FQGNSA. The CDR3 runs to 14 residues. CDR3 loop: CASIAGASTDTQYF. The CDR3 DNA sequence: TGTGCCAGCATAGCGGGTGCTAGCACAGATACGCAGTATTTT.

The chain uses TRBV7-6 and TRBJ2-5; 7 bases match TRBD1. The junction had 11 bases not matched to a gene; V was cut back by 4 bases and J by 0 bases. The CDR3 spans 17 residues. Looked up from germline, CDR1 is SGHVS and CDR2 is FNYEAQ. This CDR3 is CASSSIPDRENQETQYF. In DNA, the CDR3 is TGTGCCAGCAGCTCCATACCCGACAGGGAAAACCAAGAGACCCAGTACTTC.

The V gene is TRBV14, the J gene TRBJ1-1; 8 bases map to TRBD1. The CDR3 sequence is 19 residues long. J gave up 4 bases and V 8 bases, and 24 bases lay outside the gene matches. Germline assignment: CDR1 SGHDN and CDR2 FVKESK. As DNA, the CDR3 is TGTGCCAGCTATGAAAGGAAATCAAACCAAACAGGGGGGGTCACTGAAGCTTTCTTT. Translating gives CASYERKSNQTGGVTEAFF. The complete variable domain, with remaining parts taken from reference TRBV14 and TRBJ1-1, reads EAGVTQFPSHSVIEKGQTVTLRCDPISGHDNLYWYRRVMGKEIKFLLHFVKESKQDESGMPNNRFLAERTGGTYSTLKVQPAELEDSGVYFCASYERKSNQTGGVTEAFFGQGTRLTVV.

This chain connects TRBV4-1 to TRBJ2-7; TRBD1 agrees at 9 bases. V lost 4 bases to trimming and J lost 5 bases; unmatched junction nucleotides: 3. The CDR3 sequence is 13 residues long. Per the germline V gene, CDR1 is MGHRA and CDR2 is YSYEKL. The DNA for the CDR3 is TGCGCCAGCAGCCCCGGACAGGGGAACGAGCAGTACTTC. Translating it yields CASSPGQGNEQYF.

The V gene is TRBV10-3, the J gene TRBJ1-1; 8 bases agree with TRBD1. V lost 3 bases, J lost 3 bases, and 6 bases stayed unmatched. The CDR3 contains 15 residues. Germline V gene sequence: CDR1 ENHRY, CDR2 SYGVKD. CDR3 sequence: CAISDSGGAYTEAFF. CDR3 in DNA: TGTGCCATCAGTGACTCAGGGGGCGCGTACACTGAAGCTTTCTTT.

The genes are TRBV4-2 and TRBJ2-7; perhaps TRBD2 as D (6 bases). This CDR3 has 15 amino acids. The V gene lost 1 base and the J gene lost 1 base, with 11 bases spanning the gap. CDR1 and CDR2 (germline): LGHNA, YNFKEQ. CDR3 DNA: TGTGCCAGCAGCCAAGGTCCGGGGGTTTCCTACGAGCAGTACTTC. Amino acids: CASSQGPGVSYEQYF.

This chain uses TRBV4-2 with TRBJ2-1; D perhaps matches TRBD2 (7 bases). With 1 base removed from V and 6 bases from J, the gap between germline ends came to 19 bases. This CDR3 comprises 17 residues. The germline V gene has CDR1 LGHNA and CDR2 YNFKEQ. The CDR3 spells CASSQAVDRGARNEQFF. CDR3 DNA sequence: TGTGCCAGCAGCCAAGCGGTGGACCGGGGGGCTCGCAATGAGCAGTTCTTC.

The chain links TRBV9 to TRBJ2-5; 8 nucleotides match TRBD2. The J segment lost 5 bases and the V segment lost 0 bases, leaving 9 bases of the junction unmatched. Germline lookup yields CDR1 SGDLS and CDR2 YYNGEE. The CDR3 is 16 residues long. In DNA form, the CDR3 reads TGTGCCAGCAGCGTAGGTACTAGCGGACCCGGGGAGACCCAGTACTTC. Amino acid sequence: CASSVGTSGPGETQYF. Using reference TRBV9 and TRBJ2-5 for the parts outside the CDR3, the full variable domain is DSGVTQTPKHLITATGQRVTLRCSPRSGDLSVYWYQQSLDQGLQFLIQYYNGEERAKGNILERFSAQQFPDLHSELNLSSLELGDSALYFCASSVGTSGPGETQYFGPGTRLLVL.

The chain is built from TRBV10-3 and TRBJ1-1; 9 bases map to TRBD1. The trim removed 4 bases at V and 0 bases at J, leaving 0 bases unmatched. The germline V gene encodes CDR1 ENHRY and CDR2 SYGVKD. This CDR3 has 14 residues. The CDR3 spells CAISGTGVNTEAFF. The DNA of the CDR3 is TGTGCCATCAGTGGGACAGGGGTGAACACTGAAGCTTTCTTT.

The chain couples TRBV11-2 to TRBJ2-3; TRBD1 might be the D (5 bases). The CDR3 consists of 14 residues. CDR1 and CDR2 from the germline V gene are SGHAT and FQNNGV. V lost 2 bases to trimming and J lost 1 base, with 7 bases between them. CDR3 sequence reads: CASSLQGGTDTQYF. CDR3 nucleotides: TGTGCCAGCAGCTTACAAGGGGGCACAGATACGCAGTATTTT.

This chain's CDR3 is CASSQDMGLLSRIPVNTEAFF. The CDR3 DNA is TGCGCCAGCAGCCAAGATATGGGACTTTTATCCCGAATCCCGGTGAACACTGAAGCTTTCTTT. The V call is TRBV4-1, the J call TRBJ1-1; perhaps TRBD1 as D (5 bases). V lost 0 bases and J lost 0, with 26 bases in between. Germline V gives CDR1 MGHRA, CDR2 YSYEKL. This CDR3 region has 21 residues.

The V and J genes are TRBV11-2 and TRBJ1-1; 8 bases line up with TRBD1. This CDR3 has 15 amino acids. Germline trimming cut 3 bases from V and 5 bases from J; bases unmatched to any gene: 8. The V gene's germline CDR1 is SGHAT and CDR2 FQNNGV. The CDR3 DNA follows: TGTGCCAGCAGCTTGGTGACAGGGGTGAGGACTGAAGCTTTCTTT. Protein: CASSLVTGVRTEAFF.

A single count supports this clone. The J gene is TRBJ1-2, the V gene TRBV6-5; TRBD1 matches at 7 bases. The CDR3 is 15 residues long. CDR1 MNHEY and CDR2 SVGAGI come from the germline V gene. The junction had 7 bases not matched to a gene; V was cut back by 2 bases and J by 4 bases. In nucleotides, the CDR3 is TGTGCCAGCAGTTACGGACAGGTAGACACCTATGGCTACACCTTC. Protein: CASSYGQVDTYGYTF.

The V and J genes are TRBV29-1 and TRBJ1-1; no clear D gene. This CDR3 has 14 amino acids. V was cut by 6 bases and J by 5 bases, with 19 bases left in between. The germline V gene encodes CDR1 SQVTM and CDR2 ANQGSEA. In nucleotides, the CDR3 is TGCAGCGTAACCGAAGTAGCCAGCGGGACTGAAGCTTTCTTT. This codes for CSVTEVASGTEAFF. The complete variable domain, with remaining parts taken from reference TRBV29-1 and TRBJ1-1, reads SAVISQKPSRDICQRGTSLTIQCQVDSQVTMMFWYRQQPGQSLTLIATANQGSEATYESGFVIDKFPISRPNLTFSTLTVSNMSPEDSSIYLCSVTEVASGTEAFFGQGTRLTVV.

This chain connects TRBV7-2 to TRBJ2-5; D perhaps matches TRBD2 (6 bases). Germline lookup yields CDR1 SGHTA and CDR2 FQGNSA. V was pared by 3 bases and J by 5 bases, with 16 bases between. The CDR3 loop spans 15 amino acids. The chain's CDR3 is CASSFGLAFLETQYF. As DNA, the CDR3 is TGTGCCAGCAGCTTTGGGCTAGCGTTTCTGGAGACCCAGTACTTC.

This clone was observed a single time. The chain has TRBV28 and TRBJ1-5; D is uncertain. Trimming shortened V by 4 bases and J by 4 bases, and 11 bases separated the two germline ends. The germline CDR1 and CDR2 sequences are MDHEN and SYDVKM. The CDR3 is made up of 14 amino acids. The CDR3 protein is CASSSIVGNQPQHF. In nucleotides, the CDR3 is TGTGCCAGCAGTTCCATAGTCGGGAATCAGCCCCAGCATTTT. The whole variable domain, remainder taken from reference TRBV28 and TRBJ1-5, is DVKVTQSSRYLVKRTGEKVFLECVQDMDHENMFWYRQDPGLGLRLIYFSYDVKMKEKGDIPEGYSVSREKKERFSLILESASTNQTSMYLCASSSIVGNQPQHFGDGTRLSIL.

The V call is TRBV19, the J call TRBJ1-5; weak D call: TRBD1 (5 bases). The CDR3 totals 16 residues. The V end lost 4 bases, the J end lost 2 bases, and 15 bases lay between the germline ends. CDR1 is LNHDA, CDR2 SQIVND, per germline (reference sequence). The CDR3 is CASSTGRVGGNQPQHF. The CDR3, as DNA: TGTGCCAGTAGTACAGGGAGGGTCGGAGGCAATCAGCCCCAGCATTTT.